One TCR beta chain is described in this entry. The antigen remains unidentified. The data derive from a study of cytomegalovirus exposure and HLA in healthy donors. Whole-study results and caveats: Only CMV serostatus was available as immune exposure information. Per a later analysis, 15,000 to 20,000 TCR beta sequences showed association with HLA alleles at 0.05 false discovery rate. Presence/absence analyses treated sequencing depth as roughly uniform across donors. In a later analysis, HLA-C alleles had the fewest associated TCRs, DRB1 alleles the most.

13 Jbeta primers and 60 Vbeta primers were used for the PCR. The method was immunoSEQ multiplex PCR; TCRdb's version includes in-frame clones alone and lacks a portion of them. This sample carries about 230,000 clones, about three quarters of them seen once, and the ten largest clones take around 0.45%. The CDR3 sequence is 13 residues long. V lost 7 bases and J lost 5, with 12 bases in between. In germline, CDR1 is MNHEY, CDR2 SVGAGI. The chain is built from TRBV6-5 and TRBJ2-1; D might be TRBD2 (5 bases). The specimen was PBMCs. This TCR derives from a boy younger than 18 in good health and CMV-seronegative. CDR3 nucleotides: TGTGCCAGCACTGGATCGGGGAACAATGAGCAGTTCTTC. Amino acids: CASTGSGNNEQFF.